Shown below are 3 T cell receptor beta chains from a single sample sequenced in a study of blood T cell repertoires in COVID-19 (dated by TCRdb to about 2020). Library construction relied on the immunoSEQ multiplex PCR assay. What TCRdb holds here is the immuneACCESS table cut down to in-frame rearrangements. Part of the clones is not present; checked against another copy, under half of the missing clones reflect an unresolved V gene, and the others are unexplained. For this sample the table gives roughly 220,000 clones, of which about 86% were detected only once. Roughly a tenth of the sample lies in the top ten. The sequenced sample was peripheral blood. These TCRs come from a woman between 45 and 60 years old with COVID-19, enrolled during active disease.

The chain carries TRBV27 and TRBJ1-2; 8 bases line up with TRBD1. Germline CDR1 MNHEY, CDR2 SMNVEV (reference sequence). The CDR3 has 13 residues. V lost 5 bases, J lost 4 bases, and 3 bases stayed unmatched. The DNA of the CDR3 is TGTGCCAGCAGTCCAGGGGGCGCCTATGGCTACACCTTC. This encodes CASSPGGAYGYTF.

This CDR3 is CASSQGAQDNQPQHF. CDR3 in DNA: TGCGCCAGCAGCCAAGGGGCACAGGATAATCAGCCCCAGCATTTT. This chain links TRBV4-1 with TRBJ1-5, with a possible D match to TRBD1 (5 bases). CDR3 length equals 15 residues. Germline V gives CDR1 MGHRA, CDR2 YSYEKL. Trimming left V 1 base short and J 4 bases short, with 11 bases between.

This CDR3 reads CASSFSGGGTYNEQFF. The CDR3 region has the DNA TGTGCCAGCAGTTTTAGCGGGGGCGGGACCTACAATGAGCAGTTCTTC. The V call is TRBV11-2, the J call TRBJ2-1, with 9 bases lining up with TRBD2. This CDR3 is 16 amino acids long. The V segment lost 6 bases and the J segment 2 bases; nucleotides outside the gene matches: 8. Germline CDR1 reads SGHAT; CDR2 reads FQNNGV. Together with reference TRBV11-2 and TRBJ2-1, the CDR3 gives the full variable domain: EAGVAQSPRYKIIEKRQSVAFWCNPISGHATLYWYQQILGQGPKLLIQFQNNGVVDDSQLPKDRFSAERLKGVDSTLKIQPAKLEDSAVYLCASSFSGGGTYNEQFFGPGTRLTVL.